This T cell receptor (beta chain) was obtained from a study of cytomegalovirus exposure and HLA in healthy donors. The sample holds one count of this clone. Its matching antigen is unknown. This CDR3 has 14 amino acids. From germline, CDR1 is SGHRS and CDR2 YFSETQ. V gave up 4 bases and J gave up 5 bases; unmatched junction bases: 6. Only in-frame clones appear in the TCRdb table, and some are missing; sequencing was by immunoSEQ multiplex PCR. Of 60,000 to 75,000 clones listed, around 93% were seen once; the top ten hold about 7%. Study-wide results and limits: Cytomegalovirus-associated status was assigned to some 180 TCR beta chains. The TCR clusters that emerged in the first cohort tended, a later analysis found, to co-occur in the approximately 130 validation repertoires.

V is TRBV5-1 and J is TRBJ2-5; 9 bases fit TRBD2. This receptor was obtained from a woman aged 18-29 years in good health and CMV-seropositive. Sequenced material: PBMCs. CDR3 nucleotide sequence: TGCGCCAGCAGCGCCAGGACTAGCGCCGAGACCCAGTACTTC. Its translation: CASSARTSAETQYF.